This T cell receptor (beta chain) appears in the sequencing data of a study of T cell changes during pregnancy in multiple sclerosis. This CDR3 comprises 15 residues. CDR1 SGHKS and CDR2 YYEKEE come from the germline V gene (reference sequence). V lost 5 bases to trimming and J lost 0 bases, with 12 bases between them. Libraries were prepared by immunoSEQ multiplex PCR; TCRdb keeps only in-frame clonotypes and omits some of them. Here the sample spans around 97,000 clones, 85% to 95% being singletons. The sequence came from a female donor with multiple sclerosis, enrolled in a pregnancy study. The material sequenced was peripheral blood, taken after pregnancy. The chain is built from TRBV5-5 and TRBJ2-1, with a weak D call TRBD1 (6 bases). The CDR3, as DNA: TGTGCCAGCAGTTATGACAGGAGCTCCTACAATGAGCAGTTCTTC. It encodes CASSYDRSSYNEQFF.